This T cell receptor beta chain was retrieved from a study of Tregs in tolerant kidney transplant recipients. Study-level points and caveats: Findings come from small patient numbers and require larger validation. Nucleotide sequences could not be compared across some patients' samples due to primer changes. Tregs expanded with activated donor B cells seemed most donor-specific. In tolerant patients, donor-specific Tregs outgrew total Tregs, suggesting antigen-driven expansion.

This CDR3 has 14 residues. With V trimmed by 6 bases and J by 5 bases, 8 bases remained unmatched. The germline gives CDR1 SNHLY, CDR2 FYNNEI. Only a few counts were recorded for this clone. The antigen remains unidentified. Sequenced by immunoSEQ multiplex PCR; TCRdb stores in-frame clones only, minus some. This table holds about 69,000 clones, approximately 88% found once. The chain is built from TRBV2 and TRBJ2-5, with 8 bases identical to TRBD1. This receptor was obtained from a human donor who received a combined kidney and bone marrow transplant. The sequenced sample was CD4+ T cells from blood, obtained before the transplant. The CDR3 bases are TGTGCCAGCAGCGACAGGGGACAGCGTGAGACCCAGTACTTC. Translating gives CASSDRGQRETQYF.